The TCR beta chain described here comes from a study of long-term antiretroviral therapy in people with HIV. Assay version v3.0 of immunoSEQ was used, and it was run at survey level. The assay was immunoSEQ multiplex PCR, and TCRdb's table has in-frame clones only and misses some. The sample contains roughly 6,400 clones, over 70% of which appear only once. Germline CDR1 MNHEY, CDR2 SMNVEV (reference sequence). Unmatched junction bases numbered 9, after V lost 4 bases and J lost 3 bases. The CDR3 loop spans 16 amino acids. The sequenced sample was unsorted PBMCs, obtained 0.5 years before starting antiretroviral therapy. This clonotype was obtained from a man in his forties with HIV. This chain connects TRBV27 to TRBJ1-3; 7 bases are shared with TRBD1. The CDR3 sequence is CASSWGQPKDGNTIYF. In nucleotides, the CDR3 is TGTGCCAGCAGTTGGGGACAGCCCAAAGATGGAAACACCATATATTTT.